The 17 T cell receptor beta chains in this list originate from one sample, sequenced in a study of regulatory T cells in long-lasting Graves disease. The time point: persistent/refractory GD, antithyroid drugs over 5 years with positive TRAb. PBMC RNA was the source of the TCR library. iRepertoire HTBI primers and Arm-PCR of CDR3 regions built TCR beta libraries. Each CDR3 protein gets one entry after TCRdb re-called the multiplex PCR reads with MiXCR. The sample holds a few hundred thousand distinct CDR3 sequences; 20% to 30% are singletons and the top ten take about 27%. The source material was peripheral blood mononuclear cells (PBMCs), sampled when the disease was refractory, from a patient treated with antithyroid drugs. These receptors originate from a female donor with Graves disease.

This clonotype was detected ten times or more. V is TRBV28 and J is TRBJ1-1; D remains unclear. The germline V gene encodes CDR1 MDHEN and CDR2 SYDVKM. The length of the CDR3 is 14 residues. V shed 6 bases and J shed 0 bases, with 11 bases lying between them. CDR3 nucleotides: TGTGCCAGCAGCGAGTCCACCTTGAACACTGAAGCTTTCTTT. It translates to CASSESTLNTEAFF. Based on the CDR3 plus reference TRBV28 and TRBJ1-1, the full variable domain is DVKVTQSSRYLVKRTGEKVFLECVQDMDHENMFWYRQDPGLGLRLIYFSYDVKMKEKGDIPEGYSVSREKKERFSLILESASTNQTSMYLCASSESTLNTEAFFGQGTRLTVV.

At least ten counts were recorded for this clonotype. The V gene is TRBV6-1, the J gene TRBJ2-7; TRBD2 might be the D (6 bases). The CDR3 extends over 14 amino acids. Trimming cost V 8 bases and J 3 bases, with 17 bases left between them. Germline-derived CDR1 and CDR2 are MNHNS and SASEGT. The CDR3 coding sequence is TGTGCCAGCCAACGTCCGACTAGTTTCTACGAGCAGTACTTC. This codes for CASQRPTSFYEQYF.

At least ten counts were recorded for this clonotype. This rearrangement joins TRBV13 to TRBJ2-5, with D perhaps matching TRBD1 (6 bases). The germline V and J ends were trimmed by 5 bases and 2 bases, with 9 bases remaining between them. The V gene's germline CDR1 is PRHDT and CDR2 FYEKMQ (reference sequence). The CDR3 contains 13 residues. The CDR3 is CASSQGQQETQYF. CDR3 nucleotide sequence: TGTGCCAGCAGCCAAGGACAGCAAGAGACCCAGTACTTC.

This clonotype appeared a few times. The V gene is TRBV30, the J gene TRBJ2-7; 9 bases agree with TRBD2. Looked up from germline, CDR1 is GTSNPN and CDR2 is SVGIG (reference sequence). The CDR3 covers 13 residues. The junction had 8 bases not matched to a gene; V was cut back by 5 bases and J by 6 bases. The CDR3, as DNA: TGTGCCTGGCGACGTAGCGGGGGCGGCGAGCAGTACTTC. This codes for CAWRRSGGGEQYF.

This chain connects TRBV19 to TRBJ2-4; D is tentatively TRBD1 or TRBD2 (5 bases each). The germline V gene has CDR1 LNHDA and CDR2 SQIVND (reference sequence). With 5 bases removed from V and 5 bases from J, the gap between germline ends came to 16 bases. This CDR3 is built from 15 residues. The CDR3 DNA reads TGTGCCAGTAGTGAACTCCGGGACGGAGAAAACATTCAGTACTTC. Amino acids: CASSELRDGENIQYF.

This clonotype was seen ten or more times. The V and J genes are TRBV19 and TRBJ1-5; D ambiguous. The CDR3 contains 15 residues. Germline CDR1 and CDR2: LNHDA and SQIVND (reference sequence). Trimming stripped 3 bases from V and 4 bases from J, with 13 bases between. The CDR3 bases are TGTGCCAGTAGTATCGAGAGGAAATGGAATCAGCCCCAGCATTTT. It translates to CASSIERKWNQPQHF.

In its sample, this clonotype was seen a few times. This chain joins TRBV5-1 and TRBJ2-5; TRBD1 or TRBD2 may be the D gene (6 bases each). The CDR3 has 15 amino acids. CDR1 and CDR2 (germline): SGHRS, YFSETQ. With 6 bases removed from V and 2 bases from J, the gap between germline ends came to 17 bases. CDR3 sequence (DNA): TGCGCCAGCACTCAAGGAGGGGGAGCGCAAGAGACCCAGTACTTC. Translated, it gives CASTQGGGAQETQYF.

The chain carries TRBV6-1 and TRBJ1-1; tentatively, D is TRBD1 (6 bases). Germline loops: CDR1 MNHNS, CDR2 SASEGT. The CDR3 contains 14 residues. V was cut by 7 bases and J by 5 bases, with 17 bases left in between. The CDR3 reads CASTRDNLGTEAFF. For the CDR3, the DNA is TGTGCCAGCACCAGGGACAACCTGGGGACTGAAGCTTTCTTT.

This clonotype has ten or more counts. The chain recombines TRBV7-2 with TRBJ1-1; 7 bases align to TRBD1. CDR1 SGHTA and CDR2 FQGNSA come from the germline V gene. V lost 1 base to trimming and J lost 3 bases; unmatched junction nucleotides: 5. This CDR3 spans 15 amino acids. The CDR3 nucleotides read TGTGCCAGCAGCTTAGTGGCAGGGGGGTACACTGAAGCTTTCTTT. Protein sequence: CASSLVAGGYTEAFF.

With regard to this clonotype: Just one base apart from a much larger clone, this may be a read error. The V and J genes are TRBV6-1 and TRBJ2-2; D possibly corresponds to TRBD2 (5 bases). Per the germline V gene, CDR1 is MNHNS and CDR2 is SASEGT. The CDR3 totals 12 residues. With 6 bases removed from V and 6 bases from J, the gap between germline ends came to 8 bases. CDR3 in amino acids: CASREVPGELFF. For the CDR3, the DNA is TGTGCCAGCAGGGAGGTCCCCGGGGAGCTGTTTTTT.

This clonotype was seen repeatedly, ten times or more. The genes are TRBV20-1 and TRBJ2-5; D remains unclear. The CDR3 spans 12 residues. The V end lost 0 bases, the J end lost 9 bases, and 11 bases lay between the germline ends. Germline V gives CDR1 DFQATT, CDR2 SNEGSKA (reference sequence). The CDR3 sequence is CSARDEGVAQYF. As DNA, the CDR3 is TGCAGTGCTAGAGATGAAGGAGTGGCCCAGTACTTC.

V is TRBV9 and J is TRBJ2-1, with unresolved D. The ends were cut back, 0 bases at V and 6 bases at J, with 10 bases in the middle. This CDR3 contains 14 residues. The germline gives CDR1 SGDLS, CDR2 YYNGEE. CDR3 coding DNA: TGTGCCAGCAGCGTAGTCCCCGATCTCAATGAGCAGTTCTTC. It translates to CASSVVPDLNEQFF.

The chain joins TRBV5-1 to TRBJ2-1; TRBD2 matches 11 bases. The CDR3 is 15 amino acids. With 0 bases clipped from V and 5 bases from J, the junction kept 1 base outside the gene matches. Germline CDR1 is SGHRS and CDR2 is YFSETQ. The CDR3 sequence is CASSLGSGRDNEQFF. The CDR3 coding sequence is TGCGCCAGCAGCTTGGGTAGCGGGAGGGACAATGAGCAGTTCTTC.

This clonotype was seen only a few times. The chain has TRBV11-2 and TRBJ2-1; TRBD2 is a possible D gene (5 bases). The CDR3 loop spans 18 amino acids. Trimming shortened V by 0 bases and J by 4 bases, and 19 bases separated the two germline ends. The germline V gene encodes CDR1 SGHAT and CDR2 FQNNGV. The CDR3 DNA reads as TGTGCCAGCAGCTTAGATCAAAGGGCGGGTGTCCCGTACAATGAGCAGTTCTTC. Amino acids: CASSLDQRAGVPYNEQFF.

There are a few counts of this clonotype. The V call is TRBV7-3, the J call TRBJ2-5; 11 bases map to TRBD2. Germline-derived CDR1 and CDR2 are SGHTA and FQGTGA. The length of the CDR3 is 17 residues. The junction had 7 bases not matched to a gene; V was cut back by 2 bases and J by 2 bases. The DNA of the CDR3 is TGTGCCAGCAGCTTAGCACTTCGGACTAGCGGGCAAGAGACCCAGTACTTC. It encodes CASSLALRTSGQETQYF.

About this clonotype itself: One base away lies a much larger clone, so this may be a sequencing read error. Given the absence of the conserved phenylalanine or tryptophan at the CDR3 end, a read error is likely. The chain joins TRBV27 to TRBJ1-5, with unresolved D. CDR1 MNHEY and CDR2 SMNVEV come from the germline V gene (reference sequence). With 4 bases removed from V and 1 base from J, the gap between germline ends came to 14 bases. The CDR3 length is 16 residues. CDR3 residues: CASSSTQAISNQPQHS. CDR3 sequence (DNA): TGTGCCAGCAGTTCGACCCAAGCAATAAGCAATCAGCCCCAGCATTCT.

The sample holds many counts of this clonotype. The chain recombines TRBV6-1 with TRBJ2-7, with 9 bases matching TRBD2. Germline V CDR1 and CDR2: MNHNS, SASEGT. V shed 5 bases and J 0 bases; nucleotides not matched to a gene: 11. The CDR3 loop spans 17 amino acids. The CDR3 DNA reads TGTGCCAGCAGTCGTAGCGGGAGAGGGGCACGCTCCTACGAGCAGTACTTC. This translates into CASSRSGRGARSYEQYF.